This TCR beta chain emerged from a study of CD8 T cells in ankylosing spondylitis. Germline assignment: CDR1 DFQATT and CDR2 SNEGSKA (reference sequence). This CDR3 comprises 14 residues. V dropped 5 bases and J dropped 0 bases, with 8 bases sitting between them. In TCRdb, the 5' RACE reads were re-called with MiXCR into one record per CDR3 protein. The table lists around 25,000 distinct CDR3 sequences, 10% to 15% of them singletons, with about 32% in the top ten. The sequence was collected from a male donor with ankylosing spondylitis or in good health (not recorded which). This chain links TRBV20-1 with TRBJ2-6; no clear D. Specimen: blood. CDR3 region: CSASDDSGANVLTF. DNA for the CDR3: TGCAGTGCTTCGGACGACTCTGGGGCCAACGTCCTGACTTTC.